This T cell receptor beta chain stems from a study of blood T cell repertoires in COVID-19. This clone was detected once. Original analysis: The authors estimated nucleated cell counts from reference gene primer amplification. Method: immunoSEQ multiplex PCR; TCRdb's copy keeps in-frame clones and lacks some. The V and J calls and clone size were taken over from that table, and D and trimming were inferred from the DNA. The profile shows 300,000 to 400,000 clones, 80% to 90% of them singletons. The CDR3 runs 14 residues. The germline V and J ends were trimmed by 0 bases and 2 bases, with 8 bases remaining between them. Germline V gene sequence: CDR1 SGDLS, CDR2 YYNGEE.

The TCR sequence derives from a man younger than 35 who had recovered from COVID-19. Sequenced material: PBMCs or T cells enriched from blood (not recorded which). The J gene is TRBJ2-5, the V gene TRBV9; no definite D call. The CDR3 region has the DNA TGTGCCAGCAGCGTAGACGCCGGGCAAGAGACCCAGTACTTC. It translates to CASSVDAGQETQYF.